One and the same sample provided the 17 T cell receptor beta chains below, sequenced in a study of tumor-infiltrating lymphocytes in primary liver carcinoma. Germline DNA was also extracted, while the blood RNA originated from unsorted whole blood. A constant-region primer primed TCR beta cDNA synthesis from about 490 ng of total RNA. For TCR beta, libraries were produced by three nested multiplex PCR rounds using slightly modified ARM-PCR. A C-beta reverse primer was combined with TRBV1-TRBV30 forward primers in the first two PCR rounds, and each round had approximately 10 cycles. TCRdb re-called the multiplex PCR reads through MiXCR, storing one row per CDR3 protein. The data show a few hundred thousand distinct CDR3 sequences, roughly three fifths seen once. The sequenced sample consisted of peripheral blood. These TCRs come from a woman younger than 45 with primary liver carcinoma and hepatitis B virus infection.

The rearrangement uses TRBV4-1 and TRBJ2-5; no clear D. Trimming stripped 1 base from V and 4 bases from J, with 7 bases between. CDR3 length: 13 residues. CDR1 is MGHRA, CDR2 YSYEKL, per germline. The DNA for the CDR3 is TGCGCCAGCAGCCAAGCCAGCCCAGAGACCCAGTACTTC. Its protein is CASSQASPETQYF.

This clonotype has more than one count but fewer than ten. This CDR3 is CASSLDRAGGLNVLTF. The CDR3 nucleotides are TGTGCCAGCAGCTTGGACCGGGCCGGTGGGCTCAACGTCCTGACTTTC. The chain combines TRBV5-4 with TRBJ2-6, with D unresolved. This CDR3 is built from 16 residues. V lost 0 bases and J lost 9, with 16 bases in between. Germline V CDR1 and CDR2: SGHNT, YYREEE (reference sequence).

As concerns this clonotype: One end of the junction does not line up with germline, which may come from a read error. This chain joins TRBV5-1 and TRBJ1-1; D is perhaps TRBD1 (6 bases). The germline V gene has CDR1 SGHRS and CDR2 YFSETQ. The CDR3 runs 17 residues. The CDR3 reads CASSTYPKGGPDTDAFF. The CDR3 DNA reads TGCGCCAGCAGCACCTACCCAAAGGGGGGGCCGGACACTGACGCTTTCTTT.

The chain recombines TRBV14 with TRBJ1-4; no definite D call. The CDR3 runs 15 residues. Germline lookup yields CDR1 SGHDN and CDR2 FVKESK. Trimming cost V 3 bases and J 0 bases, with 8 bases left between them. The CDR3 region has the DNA TGTGCCAGCAGCCATCGCGGGGCAACTAATGAAAAACTGTTTTTT. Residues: CASSHRGATNEKLFF.

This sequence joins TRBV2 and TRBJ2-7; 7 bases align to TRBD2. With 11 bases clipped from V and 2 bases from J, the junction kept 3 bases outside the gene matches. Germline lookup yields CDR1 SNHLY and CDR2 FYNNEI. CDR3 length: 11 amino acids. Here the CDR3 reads CAGGRAYEQYF. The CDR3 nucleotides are TGTGCCGGAGGGAGGGCCTACGAGCAGTACTTC.

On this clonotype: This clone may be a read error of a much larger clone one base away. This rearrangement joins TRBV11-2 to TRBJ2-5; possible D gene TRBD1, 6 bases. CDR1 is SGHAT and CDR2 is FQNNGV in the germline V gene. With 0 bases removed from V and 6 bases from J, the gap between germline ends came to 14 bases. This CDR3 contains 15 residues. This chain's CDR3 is CASSLEGASIKTQYF. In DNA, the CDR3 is TGTGCCAGCAGCTTAGAGGGGGCCTCGATAAAGACCCAGTACTTC.

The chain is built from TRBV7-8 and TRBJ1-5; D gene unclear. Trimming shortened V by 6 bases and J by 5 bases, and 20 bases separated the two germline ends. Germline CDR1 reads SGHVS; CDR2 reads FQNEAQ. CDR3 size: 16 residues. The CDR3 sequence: CASSTRETPRDQPQHF. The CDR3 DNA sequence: TGTGCCAGCAGTACTAGGGAAACCCCAAGGGATCAGCCCCAGCATTTT.

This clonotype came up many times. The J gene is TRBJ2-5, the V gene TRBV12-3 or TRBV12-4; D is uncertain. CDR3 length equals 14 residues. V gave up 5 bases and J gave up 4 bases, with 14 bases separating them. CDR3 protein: CASSLTAIGETQYF. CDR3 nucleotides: TGTGCCAGCAGTCTCACCGCGATCGGAGAGACCCAGTACTTC.

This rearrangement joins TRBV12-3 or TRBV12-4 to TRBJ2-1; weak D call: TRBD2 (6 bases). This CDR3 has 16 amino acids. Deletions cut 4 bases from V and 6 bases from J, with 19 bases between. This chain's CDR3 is CASSSVSGELGNEQFF. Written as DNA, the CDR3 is TGTGCCAGCAGTTCCGTTTCGGGGGAACTGGGCAATGAGCAGTTCTTC.

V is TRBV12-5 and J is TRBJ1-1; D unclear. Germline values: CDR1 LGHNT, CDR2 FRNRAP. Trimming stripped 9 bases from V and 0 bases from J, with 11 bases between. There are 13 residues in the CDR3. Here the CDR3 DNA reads TGTGCTAGCCTTACCACGGTGAACACTGAAGCTTTCTTT. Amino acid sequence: CASLTTVNTEAFF.

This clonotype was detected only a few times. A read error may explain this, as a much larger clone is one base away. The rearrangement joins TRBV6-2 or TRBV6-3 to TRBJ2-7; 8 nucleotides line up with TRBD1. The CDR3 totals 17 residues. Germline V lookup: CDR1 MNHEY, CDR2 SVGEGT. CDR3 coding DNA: TGTGTCAGCAGTTACTCGACAAGCGACAGGGGCAGCAACGAGCAGTACTTC. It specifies CVSSYSTSDRGSNEQYF.

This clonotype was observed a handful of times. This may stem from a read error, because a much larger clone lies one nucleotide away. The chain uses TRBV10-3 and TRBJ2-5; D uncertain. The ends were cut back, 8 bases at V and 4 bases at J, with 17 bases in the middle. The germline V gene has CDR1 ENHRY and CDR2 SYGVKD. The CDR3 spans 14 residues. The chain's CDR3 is CAIGDGPPGETQYF. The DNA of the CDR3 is TGTGCCATCGGAGACGGGCCTCCTGGAGAGACCCAGTACTTC.

CDR3 coding DNA: TGTGCCTGGAAATGGATAGCGACCAACCCCGCCGAGACGCAGTATTTT. This codes for CAWKWIATNPAETQYF. The chain joins TRBV30 to TRBJ2-3, with D perhaps matching TRBD2 (5 bases). The CDR3 loop spans 16 amino acids. The V gene lost 4 bases and the J gene lost 9 bases, with 26 bases spanning the gap. Per germline, CDR1 GTSNPN and CDR2 SVGIG (reference sequence). The full variable domain, its missing parts supplied by reference TRBV30 and TRBJ2-3, is SQTIHQWPATLVQPVGSPLSLECTVEGTSNPNLYWYRQAAGRGLQLLFYSVGIGQISSEVPQNLSASRPQDRQFILSSKKLLLSDSGFYLCAWKWIATNPAETQYFGPGTRLTVL.

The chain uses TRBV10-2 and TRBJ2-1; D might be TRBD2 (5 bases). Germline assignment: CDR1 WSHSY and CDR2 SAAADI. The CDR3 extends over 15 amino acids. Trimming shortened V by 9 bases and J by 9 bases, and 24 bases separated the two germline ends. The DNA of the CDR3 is TGCGCCAGTACTTCTAGCATCTTCCCTTCTTTTGAGCAGTTCTTC. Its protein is CASTSSIFPSFEQFF.

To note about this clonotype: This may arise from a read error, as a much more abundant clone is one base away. The CDR3: CASGQLGTGVRKQYF. Here the CDR3 DNA reads TGTGCCAGCGGCCAACTGGGGACGGGCGTACGTAAGCAGTACTTC. The chain links TRBV12-3 or TRBV12-4 to TRBJ2-7, with D perhaps being TRBD1 or TRBD2 (5 bases each). The V end was cut by 8 bases, the J end by 8 bases, with 25 bases between. The CDR3 has 15 residues.

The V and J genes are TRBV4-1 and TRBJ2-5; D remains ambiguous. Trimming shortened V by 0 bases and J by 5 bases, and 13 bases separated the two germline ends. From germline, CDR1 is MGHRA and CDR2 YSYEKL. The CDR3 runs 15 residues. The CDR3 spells CASSQDELDFETQYF. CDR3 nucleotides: TGCGCCAGCAGCCAAGATGAGCTAGACTTCGAGACCCAGTACTTC.

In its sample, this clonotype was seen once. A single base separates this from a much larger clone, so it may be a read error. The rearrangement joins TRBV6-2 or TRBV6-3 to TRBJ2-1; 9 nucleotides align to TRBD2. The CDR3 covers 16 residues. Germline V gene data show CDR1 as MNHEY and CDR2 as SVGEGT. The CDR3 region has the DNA TGTGCCAGCAGTCCCGGGGGAGCGGGAGGAGCAAGAGAGCAGTCCTTC. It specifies CASSPGGAGGAREQSF.